The 18 T cell receptor beta chains listed next were all sequenced from one sample in a study of technical replicates of blood from a handful of donors. The protocol was immunoSEQ multiplex PCR, while the TCRdb copy is restricted to in-frame clones and leaves out a portion. The table shows some 77,000 clones, with around nine tenths occurring only once. The source material was T cells isolated from PBMCs. All receptors derive from a human donor in good health.

The V and J genes are TRBV7-2 and TRBJ2-2; 10 bases agree with TRBD2. CDR3 length: 19 residues. J was trimmed by 3 bases and V by 2 bases; bases with no gene match: 12. CDR1 is SGHTA and CDR2 is FQGNSA in the germline V gene. CDR3 loop: CASSLMGLAGELYTGELFF. The DNA for the CDR3 is TGTGCCAGCAGCTTAATGGGGCTAGCGGGAGAATTATACACCGGGGAGCTGTTTTTT.

About this clone itself: Different DNA sequences within this sample yield the same CDR3. The chain carries TRBV5-4 and TRBJ2-7; 14 bases are shared with TRBD2. This CDR3 has 18 residues. Germline values: CDR1 SGHNT, CDR2 YYREEE (reference sequence). Trimming cost V 2 bases and J 3 bases; bases outside gene matches: 10. DNA for the CDR3: TGTGCCAGCAGCTTAGGACTAGCGGGAGGCTCCGTCGGCTACGAGCAGTACTTC. This sequence encodes CASSLGLAGGSVGYEQYF.

This clone was found once. This chain uses TRBV29-1 with TRBJ2-7; perhaps TRBD1 as D (6 bases). V shed 4 bases and J shed 4 bases, with 8 bases lying between them. The CDR3 contains 11 residues. Germline CDR1 SQVTM, CDR2 ANQGSEA. CDR3 residues: CSVGGGYEQYF. The CDR3 DNA reads TGCAGCGTTGGAGGGGGATACGAGCAGTACTTC.

The V and J genes are TRBV27 and TRBJ1-1; tentatively, D is TRBD1 (5 bases). This CDR3 has 13 residues. Germline CDR1 MNHEY, CDR2 SMNVEV (reference sequence). V lost 2 bases, J lost 5 bases, and 9 bases lay in between. The CDR3 DNA sequence: TGTGCCAGCAGTTTAGGCAGGGAAACTGAAGCTTTCTTT. Its translation is CASSLGRETEAFF.

The rearrangement links TRBV4-1 to TRBJ2-6; D possibly corresponds to TRBD2 (5 bases). The CDR3 totals 18 residues. Per the germline V gene, CDR1 is MGHRA and CDR2 is YSYEKL. V shed 5 bases and J shed 1 base, with 18 bases lying between them. CDR3 in DNA: TGCGCCAGCAGCTCCCGAGGGTACATCTTATCTGGGGCCAACGTCCTGACTTTC. It specifies CASSSRGYILSGANVLTF.

The chain joins TRBV28 to TRBJ1-1; TRBD1 aligns across 9 bases. Germline V gene sequence: CDR1 MDHEN, CDR2 SYDVKM. V shed 6 bases and J 1 base; nucleotides not matched to a gene: 0. CDR3 length: 13 residues. The CDR3 region is CASRTGGNTEAFF. CDR3 nucleotides: TGTGCCAGCAGGACAGGGGGGAACACTGAAGCTTTCTTT. Using reference TRBV28 and TRBJ1-1 for the parts outside the CDR3, the full variable domain is DVKVTQSSRYLVKRTGEKVFLECVQDMDHENMFWYRQDPGLGLRLIYFSYDVKMKEKGDIPEGYSVSREKKERFSLILESASTNQTSMYLCASRTGGNTEAFFGQGTRLTVV.

The chain joins TRBV7-2 to TRBJ1-5, with TRBD1 matching 7 bases. V was pared by 2 bases and J by 1 base, with 2 bases of the junction left unmatched. This CDR3 comprises 15 residues. Germline assignment: CDR1 SGHTA and CDR2 FQGNSA. In nucleotides, the CDR3 is TGTGCCAGCAGCTTATTGGGACAGAGCAATCAGCCCCAGCATTTT. This sequence encodes CASSLLGQSNQPQHF.

The J gene is TRBJ1-1, the V gene TRBV7-6, with 7 bases fitting TRBD1. Germline V CDR1 and CDR2: SGHVS, FNYEAQ. The CDR3 is made up of 13 amino acids. With 1 base clipped from V and 7 bases from J, the junction kept 3 bases outside the gene matches. The CDR3 loop reads CASSLGQGYEAFF. CDR3 DNA: TGTGCCAGCAGCTTAGGACAGGGATATGAAGCTTTCTTT.

The chain employs TRBV4-2 and TRBJ2-3; 9 bases map to TRBD2. The CDR3 extends over 16 amino acids. J lost 5 bases, V lost 1 base, and 7 bases had no gene match. The germline V gene has CDR1 LGHNA and CDR2 YNFKEQ. CDR3 region: CASSQAAGGHIDTQYF. Written as DNA, the CDR3 is TGTGCCAGCAGCCAAGCAGCGGGAGGCCATATAGATACGCAGTATTTT.

The J gene is TRBJ2-3, the V gene TRBV18; maybe TRBD1 (5 bases). The CDR3 spans 15 residues. Germline CDR1 is KGHSH and CDR2 is LQKENI. V lost 3 bases, J lost 0 bases, and 10 bases lay in between. The CDR3 region has the DNA TGTGCCAGCTCACCCGGCAGGACAAGCACAGATACGCAGTATTTT. Translated, it gives CASSPGRTSTDTQYF.

This chain joins TRBV7-9 and TRBJ2-7; D is uncertain. V lost 1 base, J lost 1 base, and 8 bases lay in between. CDR3 length: 14 amino acids. CDR1 is SEHNR, CDR2 FQNEAQ, per germline (reference sequence). The CDR3 DNA reads TGTGCCAGCAGCTTAGTTGGCGGTTCCTACGAGCAGTACTTC. Translation: CASSLVGGSYEQYF.

The V and J genes are TRBV29-1 and TRBJ2-7; 8 bases match TRBD1. Germline V CDR1 and CDR2: SQVTM, ANQGSEA. Germline trimming cut 7 bases from V and 4 bases from J; bases unmatched to any gene: 9. This CDR3 has 13 amino acids. The CDR3 loop is CSAKQGAEYEQYF. The CDR3 coding sequence is TGCAGCGCTAAGCAGGGGGCTGAGTACGAGCAGTACTTC.

The CDR3 sequence: CASSPSGRAHYEQYF. The CDR3 region has the DNA TGTGCCAGCAGCCCTAGCGGGAGGGCCCATTACGAGCAGTACTTC. V gene TRBV6-5 combines with J gene TRBJ2-7; 12 positions match TRBD2. V shed 6 bases and J 4 bases; nucleotides not matched to a gene: 7. The CDR3 is 15 residues long. Per the germline V gene, CDR1 is MNHEY and CDR2 is SVGAGI.

V usage is TRBV30 and J usage is TRBJ2-7; maybe TRBD1 (6 bases). This CDR3 region has 14 residues. Per the germline V gene, CDR1 is GTSNPN and CDR2 is SVGIG (reference sequence). The germline V and J ends were trimmed by 0 bases and 5 bases, with 14 bases remaining between them. The chain's CDR3 is CAWSVRTGINEQYF. The CDR3 nucleotides read TGTGCCTGGAGTGTACGAACAGGGATCAACGAGCAGTACTTC.

The chain is built from TRBV30 and TRBJ1-1; the match to TRBD1 covers 7 bases. V gave up 0 bases and J gave up 4 bases; unmatched junction bases: 5. This CDR3 is 14 amino acids long. Germline V gene lookup returns CDR1 GTSNPN and CDR2 SVGIG (reference sequence). The CDR3 loop reads CAWSVGNRGTEAFF. CDR3 coding DNA: TGTGCCTGGAGTGTTGGTAACAGGGGCACTGAAGCTTTCTTT.

The chain is built from TRBV25-1 and TRBJ1-2, with a weak D call TRBD1 (6 bases). V lost 2 bases and J 4 bases, leaving 11 bases between the germline ends. Per germline, CDR1 MGHDK and CDR2 SYGVNS. This CDR3 contains 14 residues. The CDR3 region has the DNA TGTGCCAGCAGTGAAGGACAGTCATCCTATGGCTACACCTTC. It specifies CASSEGQSSYGYTF.

The rearrangement uses TRBV6-1 and TRBJ2-4, with TRBD1 matching 9 bases. The V and J ends lost 3 bases and 3 bases, in that order; junction bases with no gene match: 18. This CDR3 contains 20 residues. Germline V gene lookup returns CDR1 MNHNS and CDR2 SASEGT. The CDR3 loop reads CASSDGLGTGKFIDKNIQYF. In DNA, the CDR3 is TGTGCCAGCAGTGACGGGTTGGGGACAGGGAAATTTATTGACAAAAACATTCAGTACTTC.

Remarks on this clone: Mismatch with germline at one junction end may stem from a read error. The rearrangement uses TRBV9 and TRBJ2-7, with 8 nucleotides matching TRBD2. Germline CDR1 is SGDLS and CDR2 is YYNGEE. The CDR3 runs to 15 residues. The CDR3 region has the DNA TGTGCCAGCAGCTCACCCGGGAGGGCCTCCGACGAGCAGTACTTC. Translation: CASSSPGRASDEQYF.